This TCR beta chain was recorded in a study of T cells after yellow fever vaccination. About the study: Where fractions had low cell numbers, libraries were prepared from them with the SMART-Seq v4 Ultra Low Input RNA kit.

Study-wide points: In post-booster samples, most primary-vaccination clones reappeared (about 95% CD4, about 90% CD8). FACS-sorted repertoires could harbor abundant contaminating bulk-population clonotypes.

The CDR3 consists of 13 residues. Germline V gene sequence: CDR1 DFQATT, CDR2 SNEGSKA (reference sequence). Trimming shortened V by 2 bases and J by 1 base, and 8 bases separated the two germline ends. It was through 5'RACE template switching that TCR cDNA was made, with a universal primer site and UMIs added. One entry per CDR3 protein results from TCRdb running MiXCR on the 5' RACE reads. The data contain some 150,000 distinct CDR3 sequences, 11% of them singletons. This clonotype was detected a few times. Its antigen remains unknown. The source material was CD8+ T cells sorted from PBMCs, sampled 15 days after the yellow fever booster vaccination. The chain recombines TRBV20-1 with TRBJ1-1; D is perhaps TRBD1 (6 bases). The clonotype comes from a man between 18 and 35 years old who received the YFV17D yellow fever vaccine. The CDR3 region is CSARSRGNTEAFF. The CDR3 nucleotides read TGCAGTGCTAGAAGCAGGGGGAACACTGAAGCTTTCTTT.